A selection of T cell receptor beta chains follows, all from one sample in a study of blood T cell repertoires in COVID-19. Only in-frame clones appear in the TCRdb table, and some are missing; sequencing was by immunoSEQ multiplex PCR. The sample includes over 110,000 clones, approximately 88% of them seen just once. Sequencing was carried out using peripheral blood. All receptors come from a human donor in a cohort sampled during active COVID-19. The CDR3 runs from the conserved cysteine through the conserved F or W. D genes are given only for firm matches. Expanded clones are given a class, and other clones once, few, many or no size at all.

TRBV14,NA,11,NA,TRBJ1-1,CASSAGGVAFF,TGTGCCAGCAGCGCCGGGGGGGTAGCTTTCTTT
TRBV6-5,NA,13,NA,TRBJ2-5,CASSTWPQETQYF,TGTGCCAGCAGCACGTGGCCACAAGAGACCCAGTACTTC
TRBV5-1,once,14,NA,TRBJ2-1,CASSGGTEYNEQFF,TGCGCCAGCAGCGGAGGGACCGAGTACAATGAGCAGTTCTTC
TRBV3-1/TRBV3-2,NA,16,NA,TRBJ2-2,CASKHRGGRNTGELFF,TGTGCCAGCAAACACAGGGGGGGCAGGAACACCGGGGAGCTGTTTTTT
TRBV6-2/TRBV6-3,NA,15,NA,TRBJ1-5,CASSLPPGGGQPQHF,TGTGCCAGCAGCCTTCCCCCGGGGGGGGGTCAGCCCCAGCATTTT
TRBV19,once,15,TRBD1,TRBJ1-1,CASSPRDRGTTEAFF,TGTGCCAGTAGCCCCAGGGACAGGGGGACCACTGAAGCTTTCTTT
TRBV5-5,NA,14,NA,TRBJ2-2,CASSLEAVPGELFF,TGTGCCAGCAGCTTGGAGGCGGTTCCCGGGGAGCTGTTTTTT
TRBV2,NA,15,TRBD1,TRBJ2-7,CASSDLTGTAYEQYF,TGTGCCAGCAGTGACCTAACCGGGACAGCCTACGAGCAGTACTTC
TRBV6-5,NA,15,NA,TRBJ1-1,CASSYSGLPNTEAFF,TGTGCCAGCAGTTACTCGGGGCTCCCGAACACTGAAGCTTTCTTT
TRBV11-2,NA,13,NA,TRBJ1-2,CASSVRSASGYTF,TGTGCCAGCAGCGTTCGGTCAGCGAGCGGCTACACCTTC
TRBV21-1,once,11,NA,TRBJ1-1,CASTNRTEAFF,TGTGCCAGCACCAACAGGACTGAAGCTTTCTTT
TRBV6-5,NA,13,NA,TRBJ2-7,CASSLSEWYEQYF,TGTGCCAGCAGTCTTAGCGAGTGGTACGAGCAGTACTTC
TRBV29-1,NA,14,NA,TRBJ1-1,CSVGSQAMNTEAFF,TGCAGCGTTGGTAGTCAAGCTATGAACACTGAAGCTTTCTTT
TRBV27,NA,16,NA,TRBJ1-5,CASSLGGGGRNQPQHF,TGTGCCAGCAGTTTGGGGGGAGGGGGGCGCAATCAGCCCCAGCATTTT
TRBV7-6,NA,16,TRBD2,TRBJ2-3,CASSSGPGTRGDTQYF,TGTGCCAGCAGCTCCGGCCCCGGGACTAGAGGGGATACGCAGTATTTT
TRBV5-1,NA,15,NA,TRBJ1-6,CASSWGGTESSPLHF,TGCGCCAGCAGCTGGGGGGGGACGGAGAGTTCACCCCTCCACTTT
TRBV7-3,NA,12,NA,TRBJ2-2,CASSLLTGELFF,TGTGCCAGCAGCTTACTCACCGGGGAGCTGTTTTTT
TRBV4-3,NA,15,NA,TRBJ1-5,CASSSDRISNQPQHF,TGCGCCAGCAGCTCCGACAGGATTAGCAATCAGCCCCAGCATTTT
TRBV7-2,NA,14,NA,TRBJ2-7,CASSLVGGAYEQYF,TGTGCCAGCAGCTTAGTGGGGGGTGCCTACGAGCAGTACTTC
TRBV5-6,NA,15,NA,TRBJ2-2,CASSSRVWGTGELFF,TGTGCCAGCAGCTCCAGGGTTTGGGGCACCGGGGAGCTGTTTTTT
TRBV7-2,NA,13,NA,TRBJ2-3,CASSYDLRRTQYF,TGTGCCAGCAGCTACGACTTGCGGCGTACGCAGTATTTT
TRBV12-3/TRBV12-4,few,12,TRBD1,TRBJ1-1,CASSLTGGEAFF,TGTGCCAGCAGCCTCACAGGGGGCGAAGCTTTCTTT
TRBV10-2,NA,15,NA,TRBJ1-6,CASSEVRHSDSPLHF,TGCGCCAGCAGTGAAGTTCGTCACAGTGATTCACCCCTCCACTTT
TRBV27,NA,15,NA,TRBJ1-5,CASSRFEGDNQPQHF,TGTGCCAGCAGCCGTTTCGAAGGGGACAATCAGCCCCAGCATTTT
TRBV3-1/TRBV3-2,NA,16,TRBD2,TRBJ2-1,CASSQVAGTSADEQFF,TGTGCCAGCAGCCAAGTCGCCGGGACTAGCGCCGATGAGCAGTTCTTC
TRBV19,NA,16,TRBD1,TRBJ1-1,CASSLIPGQGFTEAFF,TGTGCCAGTAGTCTCATCCCGGGACAGGGTTTCACTGAAGCTTTCTTT